The entry below describes one T cell receptor (beta chain). Its antigen is still unknown. The data were taken from a study of blood T cells in healthy people across ages. Study-level points and caveats: The donors' CMV status was not determined, possibly confounding changes in expanded clonotypes.

Healthy Caucasians from Russia aged roughly 6 to 95 served as donors. J gave up 7 bases and V 2 bases, and 3 bases lay outside the gene matches. The germline V gene has CDR1 SQVTM and CDR2 ANQGSEA. This CDR3 is built from 14 residues. PCR was performed a second time for about 7 to 12 cycles using a sample-barcoded 5' primer and a J-beta primer mix. At least 3 million CDR3-containing paired-end reads were obtained per sample. Each CDR3 protein gets one entry after TCRdb re-called the 5' RACE reads with MiXCR. The profile shows 800,000 to 1,300,000 distinct CDR3 sequences, 20% to 25% of them singletons. This sample also appeared in a second study, on T cells of mothers and their children.

The sample was blood. This sequence was found in a girl aged 2 to 10 in good health. The chain is built from TRBV29-1 and TRBJ2-1; the match to TRBD2 covers 12 bases. As DNA, the CDR3 is TGCAGCGTTGAACTAGCGGGAGGGGTGAATGAGCAGTTCTTC. This codes for CSVELAGGVNEQFF.